The following is a T cell receptor beta chain sequence with its context. Its antigen is unknown. Germline assignment: CDR1 MGHDK and CDR2 SYGVNS. V lost 6 bases to trimming and J lost 4 bases, with 21 bases between them. This CDR3 is 16 amino acids long. The data are from a study of cytomegalovirus exposure and HLA in healthy donors. Study outcomes and limitations: Reports described diagnosis of cytomegalovirus status by the classifier as highly specific and sensitive. The only immune exposure information that was available was CMV serostatus.

13 Jbeta primers and 60 Vbeta primers were used for the PCR. Sequencing was performed with immunoSEQ multiplex PCR; in TCRdb, only in-frame clones are kept and a portion is missing. The table has some 190,000 clones, around 77% seen once. Samples came from healthy bone marrow donors. Material: PBMCs. The sequence was collected from a woman under 40 in good health and CMV-seronegative. The chain has TRBV25-1 and TRBJ1-2; tentative D call: TRBD1 (5 bases). The CDR3 nucleotides are TGTGCCAGCAGGCGACAGCCACGACGGAAGCTCTATGGCTACACCTTC. Encoded protein: CASRRQPRRKLYGYTF.